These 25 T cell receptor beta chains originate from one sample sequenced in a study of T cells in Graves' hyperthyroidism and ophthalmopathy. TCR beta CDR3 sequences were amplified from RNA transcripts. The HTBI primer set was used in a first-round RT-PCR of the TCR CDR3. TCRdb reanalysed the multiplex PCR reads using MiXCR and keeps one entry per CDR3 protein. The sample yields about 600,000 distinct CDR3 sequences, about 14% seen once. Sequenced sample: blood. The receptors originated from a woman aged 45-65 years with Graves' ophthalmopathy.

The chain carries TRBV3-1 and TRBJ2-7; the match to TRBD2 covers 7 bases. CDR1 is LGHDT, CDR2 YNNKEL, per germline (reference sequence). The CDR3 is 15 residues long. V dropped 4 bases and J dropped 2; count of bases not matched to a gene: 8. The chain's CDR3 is CASSPLAANTYEQYF. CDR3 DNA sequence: TGTGCCAGCAGCCCCCTAGCGGCCAATACCTACGAGCAGTACTTC.

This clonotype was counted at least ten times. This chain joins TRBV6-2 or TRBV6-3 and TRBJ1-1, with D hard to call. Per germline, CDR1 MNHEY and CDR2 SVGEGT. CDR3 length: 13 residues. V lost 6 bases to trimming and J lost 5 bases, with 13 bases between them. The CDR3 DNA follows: TGTGCCAGCAGCTCCGCGGGTGGGACTGAAGCTTTCTTT. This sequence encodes CASSSAGGTEAFF.

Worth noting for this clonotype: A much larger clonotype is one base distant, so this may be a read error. As DNA, the CDR3 is TGCGGCGCACTAGCGGGAGTGTCTACAGATACGCAGTATTTT. This encodes CGALAGVSTDTQYF. J is TRBJ2-3 and V is TRBV29-1; 11 bases align to TRBD2. CDR3 length equals 14 residues. The germline V gene has CDR1 SQVTM and CDR2 ANQGSEA.

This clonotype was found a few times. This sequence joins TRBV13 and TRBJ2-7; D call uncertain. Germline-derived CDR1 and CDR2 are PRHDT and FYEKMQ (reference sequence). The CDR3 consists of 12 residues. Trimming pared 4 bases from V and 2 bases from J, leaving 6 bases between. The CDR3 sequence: CASSSMPYEQYF. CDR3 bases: TGTGCCAGCAGCTCGATGCCCTACGAGCAGTACTTC.

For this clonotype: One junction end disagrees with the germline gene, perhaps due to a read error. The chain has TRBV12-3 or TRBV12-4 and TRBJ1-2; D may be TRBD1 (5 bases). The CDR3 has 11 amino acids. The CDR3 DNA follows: TGTGCCAGCAGTTCGGGGCCGGGAGCGTCCTTC. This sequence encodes CASSSGPGASF.

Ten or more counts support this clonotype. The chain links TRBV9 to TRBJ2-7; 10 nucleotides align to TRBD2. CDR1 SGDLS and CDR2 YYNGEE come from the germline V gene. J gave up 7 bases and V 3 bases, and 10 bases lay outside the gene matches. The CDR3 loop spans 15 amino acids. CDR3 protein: CASSAGLADRLEQYF. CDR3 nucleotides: TGTGCCAGCAGCGCCGGACTAGCGGACCGCTTGGAGCAGTACTTC.

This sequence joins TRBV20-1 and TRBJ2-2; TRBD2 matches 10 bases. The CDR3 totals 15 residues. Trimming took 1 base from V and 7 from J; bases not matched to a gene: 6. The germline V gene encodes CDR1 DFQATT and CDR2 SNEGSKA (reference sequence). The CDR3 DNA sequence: TGCAGTGCTAGAGTTAGCGGGAGGTTGCACGGGGAGCTGTTTTTT. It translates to CSARVSGRLHGELFF.

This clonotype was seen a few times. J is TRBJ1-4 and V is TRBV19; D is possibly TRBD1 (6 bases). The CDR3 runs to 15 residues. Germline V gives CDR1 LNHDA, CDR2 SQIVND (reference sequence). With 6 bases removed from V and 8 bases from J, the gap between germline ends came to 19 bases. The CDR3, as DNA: TGTGCCAGTAGCCTCCGGTTCCAGGGGAAGGAAAAACTGTTTTTT. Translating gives CASSLRFQGKEKLFF. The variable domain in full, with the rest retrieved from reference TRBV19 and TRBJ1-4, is DGGITQSPKYLFRKEGQNVTLSCEQNLNHDAMYWYRQDPGQGLRLIYYSQIVNDFQKGDIAEGYSVSREKKESFPLTVTSAQKNPTAFYLCASSLRFQGKEKLFFGSGTQLSVL.

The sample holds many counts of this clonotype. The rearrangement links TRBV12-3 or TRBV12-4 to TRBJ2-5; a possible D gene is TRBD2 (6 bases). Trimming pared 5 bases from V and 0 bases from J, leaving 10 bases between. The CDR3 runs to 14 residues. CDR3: CASSTSSDQETQYF. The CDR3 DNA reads TGTGCCAGCAGTACCTCTAGCGACCAAGAGACCCAGTACTTC.

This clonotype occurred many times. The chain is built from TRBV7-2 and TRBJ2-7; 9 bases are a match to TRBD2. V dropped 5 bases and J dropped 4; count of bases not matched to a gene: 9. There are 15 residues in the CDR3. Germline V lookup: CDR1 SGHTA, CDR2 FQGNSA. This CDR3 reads CASSLSGSHRYEQYF. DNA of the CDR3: TGTGCCAGCAGCCTTAGCGGGAGTCATCGGTACGAGCAGTACTTC.

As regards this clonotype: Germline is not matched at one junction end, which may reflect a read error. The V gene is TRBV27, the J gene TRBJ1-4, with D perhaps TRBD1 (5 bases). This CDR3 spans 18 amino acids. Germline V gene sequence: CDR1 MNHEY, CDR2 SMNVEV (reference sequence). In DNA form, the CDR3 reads TGTGCCAGCAGTTTATATTTTCGGTTTGGGCAGGGAAATGAAGAACTGTTTTTT. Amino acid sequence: CASSLYFRFGQGNEELFF. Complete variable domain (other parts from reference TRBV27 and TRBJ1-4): EAQVTQNPRYLITVTGKKLTVTCSQNMNHEYMSWYRQDPGLGLRQIYYSMNVEVTDKGDVPEGYKVSRKEKRNFPLILESPSPNQTSLYFCASSLYFRFGQGNEELFFGSGTQLSVL.

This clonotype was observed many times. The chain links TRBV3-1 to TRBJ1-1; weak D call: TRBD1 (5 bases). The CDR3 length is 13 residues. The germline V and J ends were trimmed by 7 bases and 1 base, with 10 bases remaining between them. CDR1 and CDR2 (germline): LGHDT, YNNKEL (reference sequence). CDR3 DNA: TGTGCCAGCATGACAGCTCCGAACACTGAAGCTTTCTTT. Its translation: CASMTAPNTEAFF. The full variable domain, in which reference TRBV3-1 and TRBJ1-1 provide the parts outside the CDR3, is DTAVSQTPKYLVTQMGNDKSIKCEQNLGHDTMYWYKQDSKKFLKIMFSYNNKELIINETVPNRFSPKSPDKAHLNLHINSLELGDSAVYFCASMTAPNTEAFFGQGTRLTVV.

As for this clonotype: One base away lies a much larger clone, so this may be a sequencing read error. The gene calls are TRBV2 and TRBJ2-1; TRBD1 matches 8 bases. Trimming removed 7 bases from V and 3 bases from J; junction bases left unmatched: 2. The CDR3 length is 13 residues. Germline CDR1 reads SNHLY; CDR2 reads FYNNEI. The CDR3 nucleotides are TGTGCCAGCACGGACAGGGACTACAATGAGCAGTTCTTC. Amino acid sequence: CASTDRDYNEQFF.

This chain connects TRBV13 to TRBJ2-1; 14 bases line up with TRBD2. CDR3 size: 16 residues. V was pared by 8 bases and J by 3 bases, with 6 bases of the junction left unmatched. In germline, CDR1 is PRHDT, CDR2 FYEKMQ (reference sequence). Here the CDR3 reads CASGLAGGFGYNEQFF. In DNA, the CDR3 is TGTGCCAGCGGACTAGCGGGAGGATTCGGCTACAATGAGCAGTTCTTC.

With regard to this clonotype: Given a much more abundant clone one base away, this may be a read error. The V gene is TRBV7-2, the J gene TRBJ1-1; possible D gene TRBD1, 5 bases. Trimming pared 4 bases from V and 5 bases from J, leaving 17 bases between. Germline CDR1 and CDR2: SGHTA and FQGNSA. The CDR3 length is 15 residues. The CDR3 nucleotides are TGTGCCAGCAGCTCGGGACTCGGAGAGGGGACTGAAGCTTTCTTT. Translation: CASSSGLGEGTEAFF.

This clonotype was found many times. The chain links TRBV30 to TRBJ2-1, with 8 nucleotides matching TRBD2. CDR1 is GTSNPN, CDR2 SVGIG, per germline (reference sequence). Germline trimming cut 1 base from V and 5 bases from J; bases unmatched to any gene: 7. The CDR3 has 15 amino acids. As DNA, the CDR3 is TGTGCCTGGAGTGCGGGACTAGGGGGTCACAATGAGCAGTTCTTC. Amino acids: CAWSAGLGGHNEQFF.

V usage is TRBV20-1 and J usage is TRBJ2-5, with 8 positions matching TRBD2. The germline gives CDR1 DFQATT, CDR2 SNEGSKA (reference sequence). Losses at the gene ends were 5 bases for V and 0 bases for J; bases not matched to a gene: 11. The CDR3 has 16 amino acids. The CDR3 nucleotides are TGCAGTGCTGACGGGAGGGAGCGGGCCTACCAAGAGACCCAGTACTTC. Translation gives CSADGRERAYQETQYF.

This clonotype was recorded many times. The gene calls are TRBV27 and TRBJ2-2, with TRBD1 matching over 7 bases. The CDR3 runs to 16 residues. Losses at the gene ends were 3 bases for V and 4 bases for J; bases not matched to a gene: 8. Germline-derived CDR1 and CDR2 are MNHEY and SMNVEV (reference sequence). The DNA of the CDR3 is TGTGCCAGCAGTTTTTTAGTAGGGGGCGTCACCGGGGAGCTGTTTTTT. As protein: CASSFLVGGVTGELFF.

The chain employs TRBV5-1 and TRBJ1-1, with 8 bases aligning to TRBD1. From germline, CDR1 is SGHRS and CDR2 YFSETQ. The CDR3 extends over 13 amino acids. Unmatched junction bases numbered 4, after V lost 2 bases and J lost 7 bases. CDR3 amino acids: CASSLQGVNEAFF. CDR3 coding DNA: TGCGCCAGCAGCTTACAGGGGGTGAATGAAGCTTTCTTT. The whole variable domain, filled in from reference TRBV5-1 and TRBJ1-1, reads KAGVTQTPRYLIKTRGQQVTLSCSPISGHRSVSWYQQTPGQGLQFLFEYFSETQRNKGNFPGRFSGRQFSNSRSEMNVSTLELGDSALYLCASSLQGVNEAFFGQGTRLTVV.

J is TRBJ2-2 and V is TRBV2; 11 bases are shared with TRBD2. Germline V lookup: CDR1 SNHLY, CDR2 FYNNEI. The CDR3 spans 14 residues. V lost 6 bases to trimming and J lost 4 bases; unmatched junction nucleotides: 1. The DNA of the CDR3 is TGTGCCAGCAGGGGACTAGCGGTCACCGGGGAGCTGTTTTTT. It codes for CASRGLAVTGELFF.

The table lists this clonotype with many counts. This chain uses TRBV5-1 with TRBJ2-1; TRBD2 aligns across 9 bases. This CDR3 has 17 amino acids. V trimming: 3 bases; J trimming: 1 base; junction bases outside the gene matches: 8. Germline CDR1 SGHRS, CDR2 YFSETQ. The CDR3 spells CASSSTLLAGSYNEQFF. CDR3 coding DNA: TGCGCCAGCAGCTCCACCTTACTAGCGGGTTCCTACAATGAGCAGTTCTTC.

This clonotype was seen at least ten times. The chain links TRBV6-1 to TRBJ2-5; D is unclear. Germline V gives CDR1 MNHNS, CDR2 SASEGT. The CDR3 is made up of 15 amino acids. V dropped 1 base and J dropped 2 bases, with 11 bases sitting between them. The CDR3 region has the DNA TGTGCCAGCAGTGAAGAGGGTACAGCACAAGAGACCCAGTACTTC. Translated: CASSEEGTAQETQYF.

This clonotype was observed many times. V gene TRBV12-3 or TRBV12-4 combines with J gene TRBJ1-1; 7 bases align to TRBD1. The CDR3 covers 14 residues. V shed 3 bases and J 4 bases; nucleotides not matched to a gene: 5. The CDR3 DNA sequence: TGTGCCAGCAGTTTTCAGGGGGACGCCACTGAAGCTTTCTTT. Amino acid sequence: CASSFQGDATEAFF.

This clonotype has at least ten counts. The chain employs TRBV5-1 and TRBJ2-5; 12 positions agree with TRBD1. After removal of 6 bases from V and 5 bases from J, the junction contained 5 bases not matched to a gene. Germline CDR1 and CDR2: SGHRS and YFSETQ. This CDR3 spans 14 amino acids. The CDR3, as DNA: TGCGCCAGCACCGGGACAGGGGGCGATGAGACCCAGTACTTC. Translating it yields CASTGTGGDETQYF.

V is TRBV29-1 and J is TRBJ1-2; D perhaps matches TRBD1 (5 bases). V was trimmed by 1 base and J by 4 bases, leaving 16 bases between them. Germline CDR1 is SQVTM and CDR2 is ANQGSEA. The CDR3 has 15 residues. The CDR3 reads CSVEVRRGGSYGYTF. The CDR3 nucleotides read TGCAGCGTTGAAGTTAGGAGGGGCGGAAGCTATGGCTACACCTTC.